This entry lists 18 T cell receptor beta chains sequenced from one sample in a study of blood T cells in healthy people across ages. With a J-beta primer mix and a sample-barcoded 5' primer, a second PCR ran 7 to 11 cycles. Each CDR3 protein is one row after TCRdb ran MiXCR on the 5' RACE reads. The table includes 1.4 million to 1.5 million distinct CDR3 sequences, approximately 38% detected once. The sequenced material came from blood. The receptors shown here come from a woman younger than 30 in good health.

The chain links TRBV20-1 to TRBJ2-5, with 9 bases aligning to TRBD2. V dropped 6 bases and J dropped 4; count of bases not matched to a gene: 9. The CDR3 consists of 14 residues. Looked up from germline, CDR1 is DFQATT and CDR2 is SNEGSKA (reference sequence). In DNA form, the CDR3 reads TGCAGTGCCCCTGGAAATAGCGGGAGAGAGACCCAGTACTTC. It is translated as CSAPGNSGRETQYF.

This chain uses TRBV3-1 with TRBJ1-2; D gene unclear. The CDR3 has 12 amino acids. CDR1 and CDR2 (germline): LGHDT, YNNKEL (reference sequence). V lost 5 bases and J 5 bases, leaving 9 bases between the germline ends. CDR3 sequence: CASSVNRYGYTF. The CDR3 DNA follows: TGTGCCAGCAGCGTAAATCGGTATGGCTACACCTTC. The variable domain in full, with the rest retrieved from reference TRBV3-1 and TRBJ1-2, is DTAVSQTPKYLVTQMGNDKSIKCEQNLGHDTMYWYKQDSKKFLKIMFSYNNKELIINETVPNRFSPKSPDKAHLNLHINSLELGDSAVYFCASSVNRYGYTFGSGTRLTVV.

The rearrangement links TRBV20-1 to TRBJ2-3; TRBD2 agrees at 9 bases. V lost 7 bases and J lost 0; bases outside the gene matches: 8. Germline CDR1 and CDR2: DFQATT and SNEGSKA (reference sequence). There are 15 residues in the CDR3. For the CDR3, the DNA is TGCAGTGTTAGCGGGAGAGGACGTAGCACAGATACGCAGTATTTT. It specifies CSVSGRGRSTDTQYF.

This chain links TRBV21-1 with TRBJ2-2; the tabulated D call, TRBD1, remains unverified against the DNA. TRBV21-1 is designated a pseudogene. The CDR3 sequence is 15 residues long. In DNA, the CDR3 is TGTGCCAGCAGCAAAGGGGGGGCAAGGACCGGGGAGCTGTTTTTT. This encodes CASSKGGARTGELFF.

This clonotype was picked up many times. The chain combines TRBV4-1 with TRBJ2-5; D is unclear. From germline, CDR1 is MGHRA and CDR2 YSYEKL. The CDR3 sequence is 15 residues long. V was pared by 4 bases and J by 0 bases, with 12 bases between. CDR3: CASSPPLSNQETQYF. The CDR3 nucleotides read TGCGCCAGCAGCCCCCCTCTTAGTAACCAAGAGACCCAGTACTTC.

This chain connects TRBV28 to TRBJ2-5; tentatively, D is TRBD1 (5 bases). The assigned J gene may be wrong: the sequence end matches TRBJ2-7 better. Germline V CDR1 and CDR2: MDHEN, SYDVKM. CDR3 length: 14 residues. CDR3 residues: CASSPSRQGYEQYF. The CDR3 DNA follows: TGTGCCAGCAGTCCCTCCAGGCAGGGCTACGAGCAGTACTTC.

Details on this clonotype: Being one base from a much bigger clone, this may be a read error. This chain joins TRBV5-1 and TRBJ1-5; D uncertain. Germline V lookup: CDR1 SGHRS, CDR2 YFSETQ. The CDR3 has 15 amino acids. The CDR3 nucleotides are TGCGCCAGCAGCTTGGATGGCTATAGCAAGCAGCCCCAGCATTTT. It encodes CASSLDGYSKQPQHF.

J is TRBJ1-1 and V is TRBV20-1; 8 nucleotides agree with TRBD1. The CDR3 runs 14 residues. Germline CDR1 reads DFQATT; CDR2 reads SNEGSKA (reference sequence). Trimming cost V 5 bases and J 4 bases; bases outside gene matches: 9. CDR3 in DNA: TGCAGTGCTCCCCGGACAGGGCTGGGCACTGAAGCTTTCTTT. Protein product: CSAPRTGLGTEAFF.

This clonotype was counted only a few times. This chain connects TRBV7-9 to TRBJ2-7; D may be TRBD2 (6 bases). V dropped 7 bases and J dropped 2 bases, with 9 bases sitting between them. The CDR3 sequence is 12 residues long. Germline V lookup: CDR1 SEHNR, CDR2 FQNEAQ (reference sequence). The CDR3 coding sequence is TGTGCCAGCATGGGGGGAGCCTACGAGCAGTACTTC. Its protein is CASMGGAYEQYF.

The chain joins TRBV6-5 to TRBJ2-5, with no clear D. V was shortened by 0 bases and J by 11 bases, with 22 bases between the two germline ends. The CDR3 loop spans 16 amino acids. Germline assignment: CDR1 MNHEY and CDR2 SVGAGI. The CDR3 bases are TGTGCCAGCAGTTACTCGGCCGCGGTTCTTCCCAATGAGCAGTACTTC. It is translated as CASSYSAAVLPNEQYF.

This clonotype turned up a few times. This chain connects TRBV3-1 to TRBJ2-1; 10 nucleotides align to TRBD2. Trimming removed 2 bases from V and 3 bases from J; junction bases left unmatched: 4. The germline gives CDR1 LGHDT, CDR2 YNNKEL (reference sequence). The CDR3 sequence is 16 residues long. The DNA of the CDR3 is TGTGCCAGCAGCCAAAGCGGGAGGGCCATCTACAATGAGCAGTTCTTC. This encodes CASSQSGRAIYNEQFF.

This chain links TRBV25-1 with TRBJ2-1; perhaps TRBD1 as D (6 bases). The assigned J gene may be wrong: the sequence end matches TRBJ2-7 better. CDR3 size: 16 residues. Per germline, CDR1 MGHDK and CDR2 SYGVNS. Written as DNA, the CDR3 is TGTGCCAGCAGTGACGGACAGACGAGCTCCTACAATGAGCAGTACTTC. Its translation: CASSDGQTSSYNEQYF.

The rearrangement links TRBV7-6 to TRBJ2-3; 7 bases line up with TRBD2. This CDR3 spans 17 amino acids. V was clipped by 3 bases and J by 2 bases; unmatched bases: 11. Germline V gene data show CDR1 as SGHVS and CDR2 as FNYEAQ. CDR3 protein: CASSFSLGGVNTDTQYF. The CDR3 nucleotides are TGTGCCAGCAGCTTCTCGCTGGGGGGGGTCAACACAGATACGCAGTATTTT. Filled out from reference TRBV7-6 and TRBJ2-3, the complete variable domain reads GAGVSQSPRYKVTKRGQDVALRCDPISGHVSLYWYRQALGQGPEFLTYFNYEAQQDKSGLPNDRFSAERPEGSISTLTIQRTEQRDSAMYRCASSFSLGGVNTDTQYFGPGTRLTVL.

Comment on this clonotype: Being one base from a much bigger clone, this may be a read error. In DNA form, the CDR3 reads TGTGCCACCAAGAGCACAGATACGCAGTATTTT. Protein sequence: CATKSTDTQYF. The rearrangement joins TRBV6-5 to TRBJ2-3; D not resolved. The V gene lost 10 bases and the J gene lost 0 bases, with 5 bases spanning the gap. Germline CDR1 reads MNHEY; CDR2 reads SVGAGI. The CDR3 has 11 amino acids.

In DNA form, the CDR3 reads TGCAGTGCTAGGGGACTAGCGCAGCCTCCATCCTACGAGCAGTACTTC. Translated, it gives CSARGLAQPPSYEQYF. The V gene is TRBV20-1, the J gene TRBJ2-4; 10 bases agree with TRBD2. The closer fit of TRBJ2-7 to the DNA end suggests the J call may be wrong. In germline, CDR1 is DFQATT, CDR2 SNEGSKA (reference sequence). The CDR3 length is 16 residues.

Only a few counts were recorded for this clonotype. The chain joins TRBV4-2 to TRBJ1-2; possibly TRBD1 for D (5 bases). This CDR3 is 15 amino acids long. V lost 0 bases and J 4 bases, leaving 12 bases between the germline ends. From germline, CDR1 is LGHNA and CDR2 YNFKEQ. In DNA form, the CDR3 reads TGTGCCAGCAGCCAAGATCCCGGGGCAGGCTATGGCTACACCTTC. Translated: CASSQDPGAGYGYTF.

This clonotype occurred many times. This sequence joins TRBV24-1 and TRBJ2-5; D unresolved. The V and J ends lost 5 bases and 7 bases respectively, with 19 bases between them. The CDR3 is 15 amino acids. CDR1 and CDR2 (germline): KGHDR, SFDVKD. CDR3 residues: CATSGWQETGWTQYF. DNA for the CDR3: TGTGCCACCAGTGGGTGGCAGGAGACGGGTTGGACCCAGTACTTC.

This chain joins TRBV7-2 and TRBJ2-5; no clear D gene. The CDR3 is 12 residues long. V lost 6 bases, J lost 3 bases, and 8 bases lay in between. CDR1 and CDR2 from the germline V gene are SGHTA and FQGNSA. CDR3: CASRRIEETQYF. In DNA form, the CDR3 reads TGTGCCAGCAGGAGGATAGAAGAGACCCAGTACTTC. The full variable domain, with the rest looked up from reference TRBV7-2 and TRBJ2-5, is GAGVSQSPSNKVTEKGKDVELRCDPISGHTALYWYRQSLGQGLEFLIYFQGNSAPDKSGLPSDRFSAERTGGSVSTLTIQRTQQEDSAVYLCASRRIEETQYFGPGTRLLVL.